A single sample is the source of the 17 T cell receptor beta chains below, sequenced in a study of blood T cell repertoires in COVID-19. TCRdb's table, derived via immunoSEQ multiplex PCR, lists solely in-frame clones and lacks some. The table lists 40,000 to 45,000 clones, roughly nine tenths of them singletons, with approximately 8.3% in the top ten. The sequenced sample consisted of peripheral blood. The receptor set was obtained from a man in his forties or fifties with active COVID-19.

The chain recombines TRBV28 with TRBJ1-6; the match to TRBD1 covers 8 bases. The CDR3 covers 13 residues. With V trimmed by 5 bases and J by 10 bases, 4 bases remained unmatched. In germline, CDR1 is MDHEN, CDR2 SYDVKM. The CDR3 coding sequence is TGTGCCAGCAGTGAACAGGGGGGGTCACCCCTCCACTTT. Its protein is CASSEQGGSPLHF.

The chain employs TRBV7-5 and TRBJ2-7; the table's D gene call, TRBD1, was not cross checked with the DNA. TRBV7-5 is marked as a pseudogene. The CDR3 spans 14 residues. The CDR3 region is CASKGWDREGEQYF. The CDR3 bases are TGTGCCAGTAAGGGGTGGGACAGAGAGGGCGAGCAGTACTTC.

This clone was picked up one time. CDR3 residues: CASSAQTGSRYGYTF. As DNA, the CDR3 is TGTGCCAGCAGCGCACAGACAGGGAGTAGGTATGGCTACACCTTC. The chain is built from TRBV9 and TRBJ1-2; 7 bases match TRBD1. From germline, CDR1 is SGDLS and CDR2 YYNGEE. V dropped 3 bases and J dropped 5; count of bases not matched to a gene: 10. The CDR3 is made up of 15 amino acids.

J is TRBJ1-2 and V is TRBV28; 8 bases map to TRBD1. Germline loops: CDR1 MDHEN, CDR2 SYDVKM. The J segment lost 7 bases and the V segment lost 2 bases, leaving 9 bases of the junction unmatched. There are 15 residues in the CDR3. The CDR3 is CASSLPSPGGRGYTF. DNA for the CDR3: TGTGCCAGCAGTTTACCTTCCCCAGGGGGCCGTGGCTACACCTTC.

This clone was seen just once. J is TRBJ1-1 and V is TRBV11-2, with D maybe TRBD1 (6 bases). This CDR3 comprises 11 residues. CDR1 is SGHAT, CDR2 FQNNGV, per germline. Between the trimmed V and J ends, which lost 6 bases and 11 bases, there was a span of 13 bases. For the CDR3, the DNA is TGTGCCAGCAGAAAAACAGGGCCCGCTTTCTTT. It encodes CASRKTGPAFF.

Remarks on this clone: At one of its ends the junction is not consistent with the germline gene, which may arise from a read error. This chain joins TRBV28 and TRBJ1-1; D ambiguous. The CDR3 extends over 11 amino acids. CDR1 MDHEN and CDR2 SYDVKM come from the germline V gene. For the CDR3, the DNA is TGTGCCAGCAGTTTTTTGGACTCCCCTATCTTT. Its translation: CASSFLDSPIF.

The chain links TRBV4-1 to TRBJ2-7; 7 bases line up with TRBD2. Germline values: CDR1 MGHRA, CDR2 YSYEKL. The CDR3 has 14 amino acids. J was trimmed by 5 bases and V by 4 bases; bases with no gene match: 8. The CDR3 here is CASSLQAGADEQYF. The CDR3 DNA follows: TGCGCCAGCAGCCTTCAGGCGGGAGCGGACGAGCAGTACTTC.

This clone has just a few counts. CDR3 sequence (DNA): TGCGCCAGCAGCCCCGGTGGGTGGCAGGGTAACCAGCCCCAGCATTTT. This sequence encodes CASSPGGWQGNQPQHF. The rearrangement joins TRBV5-1 to TRBJ1-5, with a possible D match to TRBD1 (5 bases). The CDR3 has 16 amino acids. Germline values: CDR1 SGHRS, CDR2 YFSETQ. Trimming took off 4 bases at V and 7 bases at J, with 21 bases between the two ends.

The count of this clone is one. The gene calls are TRBV6-2 or TRBV6-3 and TRBJ2-7; D not certain. The CDR3 runs to 12 residues. Germline CDR1 reads MNHEY; CDR2 reads SVGEGT. The V and J ends lost 2 bases and 7 bases respectively, with 9 bases between them. The CDR3 reads CASSYGLWEQYF. The CDR3, as DNA: TGTGCCAGCAGTTACGGCTTGTGGGAGCAGTACTTC.

As to this clone: This same CDR3 is encoded by further DNA sequences in the sample. This chain links TRBV28 with TRBJ2-7; D remains ambiguous. Germline CDR1 is MDHEN and CDR2 is SYDVKM. The CDR3 extends over 11 amino acids. Trimming pared 4 bases from V and 1 base from J, leaving 2 bases between. The CDR3 region is CASSSSYEQYF. The CDR3 nucleotides read TGTGCCAGCAGTTCTTCCTACGAGCAGTACTTC.

The rearrangement joins TRBV12-3 or TRBV12-4 to TRBJ1-2, with 8 nucleotides matching TRBD1. The CDR3 spans 13 residues. V dropped 6 bases and J dropped 6; count of bases not matched to a gene: 6. CDR3 region: CASRPDRANGYTF. The CDR3 DNA sequence: TGTGCCAGCAGGCCGGACAGGGCGAATGGCTACACCTTC.

The gene calls are TRBV19 and TRBJ2-5; perhaps TRBD1 as D (5 bases). Germline V gene sequence: CDR1 LNHDA, CDR2 SQIVND (reference sequence). V was clipped by 0 bases and J by 4 bases, with 12 bases between them. The CDR3 length is 15 residues. The CDR3 protein is CASSIEGARRETQYF. Here the CDR3 DNA reads TGTGCCAGTAGTATAGAAGGGGCGCGCCGAGAGACCCAGTACTTC.

V usage is TRBV18 and J usage is TRBJ1-5, with no clear D. Between the trimmed V and J ends, which lost 2 bases and 8 bases, there was a span of 10 bases. The CDR3 length is 13 residues. Germline V gene data show CDR1 as KGHSH and CDR2 as LQKENI. The CDR3 DNA reads TGTGCCAGCTCACCAGGTACCACGGAGCCCCAGCATTTT. It encodes CASSPGTTEPQHF. The full variable domain, rest sourced from reference TRBV18 and TRBJ1-5, is NAGVMQNPRHLVRRRGQEARLRCSPMKGHSHVYWYRQLPEEGLKFMVYLQKENIIDESGMPKERFSAEFPKEGPSILRIQQVVRGDSAAYFCASSPGTTEPQHFGDGTRLSIL.

The chain couples TRBV19 to TRBJ2-2; D is uncertain. Deletions cut 5 bases from V and 5 bases from J, with 12 bases between. Germline CDR1 reads LNHDA; CDR2 reads SQIVND (reference sequence). The CDR3 runs to 14 residues. CDR3 bases: TGTGCCAGTAGTCCGCGGTCCAGAACCGGGGAGCTGTTTTTT. Encoded protein: CASSPRSRTGELFF. Using reference TRBV19 and TRBJ2-2 for the parts outside the CDR3, the full variable domain is DGGITQSPKYLFRKEGQNVTLSCEQNLNHDAMYWYRQDPGQGLRLIYYSQIVNDFQKGDIAEGYSVSREKKESFPLTVTSAQKNPTAFYLCASSPRSRTGELFFGEGSRLTVL.

A remark on this clone: The same CDR3 also results from other DNA sequences found in this sample. This chain links TRBV19 with TRBJ1-2; weak D call: TRBD1 (5 bases). V was shortened by 3 bases and J by 5 bases, with 10 bases between the two germline ends. This CDR3 is built from 13 residues. CDR1 is LNHDA and CDR2 is SQIVND in the germline V gene (reference sequence). Written as DNA, the CDR3 is TGTGCCAGTAGTATTCAGGGTCTATATGGCTACACCTTC. It encodes CASSIQGLYGYTF.

DNA for the CDR3: TGTGCCAGCAGCGTAGTCGGGAAGGAAACCGGGGAGCTGTTTTTT. Residues: CASSVVGKETGELFF. The chain links TRBV9 to TRBJ2-2; possibly TRBD2 for D (5 bases). V was trimmed by 0 bases and J by 5 bases, leaving 11 bases between them. Per the germline V gene, CDR1 is SGDLS and CDR2 is YYNGEE. The CDR3 sequence is 15 residues long. Full variable domain (missing parts from reference TRBV9 and TRBJ2-2): DSGVTQTPKHLITATGQRVTLRCSPRSGDLSVYWYQQSLDQGLQFLIQYYNGEERAKGNILERFSAQQFPDLHSELNLSSLELGDSALYFCASSVVGKETGELFFGEGSRLTVL.

This chain joins TRBV2 and TRBJ2-7, with D hard to call. Looked up from germline, CDR1 is SNHLY and CDR2 is FYNNEI. V lost 5 bases to trimming and J lost 9 bases, with 11 bases between them. The CDR3 is made up of 11 amino acids. The CDR3 protein is CASSPSRWQYF. The CDR3 DNA reads TGTGCCAGCAGTCCTTCTCGGTGGCAGTACTTC.